The T cell receptor (beta chain) under discussion was sequenced for a study of shared clonotypes between healthy human individuals. The method was immunoSEQ multiplex PCR; TCRdb's version includes in-frame clones alone and lacks a portion of them. The sample contains 2.5 million or so clones, about 92% of which appear only once. The CDR3 runs 16 residues. Trimming pared 3 bases from V and 1 base from J, leaving 14 bases between. Germline V gives CDR1 MDHEN, CDR2 SYDVKM. The rearrangement uses TRBV28 and TRBJ2-3; D possibly corresponds to TRBD1 (6 bases). Sequencing was done on a sample of naive CD4+ T cells sorted from blood. Specified subset: CD45RA+ positively selected. This TCR came from a man younger than 35 in good health. The CDR3 DNA reads TGTGCCAGCAGTTTTTCGACAGGAGGTCGCACAGATACGCAGTATTTT. It encodes CASSFSTGGRTDTQYF.